This T cell receptor beta chain comes out of a study of CD8 T cells in ankylosing spondylitis. This clonotype was counted at least ten times. Its antigen remains unidentified. Study results and caveats: A motif of eight or nine highly homologous TCR beta variants was seen as apparently characteristic of ankylosing spondylitis blood. Certain motif variants had earlier appeared in reactive arthritis synovial fluid and blood. The clones that were linked to disease were reported to be significantly enriched in matched synovial fluid samples from ankylosing spondylitis patients.

Libraries of TCR beta came from quantitative 5'-RACE with molecular barcodes. TCRdb re-called the 5' RACE reads through MiXCR, storing one row per CDR3 protein. Seen here are tens of thousands of distinct CDR3 sequences, 4.5% to 6% observed once, and the top ten hold 10% to 15%. The clonotype comes from a male donor with ankylosing spondylitis or in good health (not recorded which). The sample taken for sequencing was blood, either unsorted or a sorted T cell fraction (not recorded which).

The CDR3 spells CASSSGTRKGGTQYF. For the CDR3, the DNA is TGTGCCAGCAGCTCCGGGACTCGTAAAGGAGGGACCCAGTACTTC. The V gene is TRBV7-2, the J gene TRBJ2-5; possible D gene TRBD2, 6 bases. The V gene's germline CDR1 is SGHTA and CDR2 FQGNSA. The CDR3 sequence is 15 residues long. Trimming removed 4 bases at V and 7 bases at J, with 19 bases between.